This TCR beta chain was identified in a study of cytomegalovirus exposure and HLA in healthy donors. About the research overall: Some 180 million T cells yielded around 120 million unique TCR beta sequences in earlier analysis.

Overall study findings and caveats: Researchers reported in a later analysis that a missense DCLRE1C variant was tied to TCR beta V- and J-gene trimming. The classifier, whose performance was assessed in both the original and validation cohorts, reportedly diagnosed cytomegalovirus status with high specificity and sensitivity.

As for this clone: What it binds is unknown.

PCR involved 60 Vbeta and 13 Jbeta primers. In the source study's methods: An analysis performed later counted about 80 million unique TCR beta chains (roughly 11 million of them shared). Clones were read by immunoSEQ multiplex PCR, and TCRdb kept only the in-frame ones, dropping some. Clone size and V and J calls were adopted from that table, with D and trimming inferred from the DNA. The sample has around 160,000 clones, approximately 73% seen once. This clonotype was obtained from a man in his fifties in good health and CMV-seronegative. Sequencing was carried out using PBMCs.

For the CDR3, the DNA is TGTGCCAGCAGCTTACACGGACAGGGGGCCAACTTTGGAAACACCATATATTTT. It encodes CASSLHGQGANFGNTIYF. This rearrangement joins TRBV9 to TRBJ1-3, with 11 bases identical to TRBD1. Looked up from germline, CDR1 is SGDLS and CDR2 is YYNGEE. CDR3 length: 18 residues. V lost 4 bases, J lost 3 bases, and 12 bases stayed unmatched.